The 26 T cell receptor beta chains below all came from one sample that was sequenced in a study of OX40 agonist ivuxolimab in advanced cancers. Assay: immunoSEQ multiplex PCR; the TCRdb copy retains only in-frame clones and omits some. This table holds fewer than 85,000 clones, around 83% found once. The sequencing here drew on CD4+ or CD8+ T cells sorted from blood, taken in a trial of the OX40 agonist ivuxolimab. Source of these receptors: an adult with an advanced solid tumor such as melanoma, head and neck, liver or kidney cancer.

The chain links TRBV29-1 to TRBJ2-2; the D gene is possibly TRBD1 (5 bases). Germline values: CDR1 SQVTM, CDR2 ANQGSEA. V was clipped by 5 bases and J by 0 bases, with 10 bases between them. The CDR3 totals 14 residues. The CDR3 spells CSVRTDTNTGELFF. CDR3 coding DNA: TGCAGCGTTCGAACGGACACGAACACCGGGGAGCTGTTTTTT.

The chain carries TRBV28 and TRBJ2-7, with a weak D call TRBD1 (5 bases). This CDR3 has 14 amino acids. Germline V gene sequence: CDR1 MDHEN, CDR2 SYDVKM. V was pared by 6 bases and J by 6 bases, with 18 bases between. DNA for the CDR3: TGTGCCAGCAGAGTTGACAGTATTCCAGCCGAGCAGTACTTC. This translates into CASRVDSIPAEQYF.

This rearrangement joins TRBV6-5 to TRBJ2-7, with TRBD1 identical over 7 bases. Germline V CDR1 and CDR2: MNHEY, SVGAGI. This CDR3 is built from 14 residues. V dropped 5 bases and J dropped 0; count of bases not matched to a gene: 4. CDR3 bases: TGTGCCAGCAGTCGGACAGGATCCTCCTACGAGCAGTACTTC. It yields the protein CASSRTGSSYEQYF.

The J gene is TRBJ1-2, the V gene TRBV7-9, with TRBD1 matching over 9 bases. This CDR3 is built from 16 residues. The junction had 8 bases not matched to a gene; V was cut back by 5 bases and J by 1 base. Per the germline V gene, CDR1 is SEHNR and CDR2 is FQNEAQ (reference sequence). CDR3: CASSPRDRDINYGYTF. CDR3 bases: TGTGCCAGCAGCCCGCGGGACAGGGATATTAACTATGGCTACACCTTC. The entire variable domain, with the rest obtained from reference TRBV7-9 and TRBJ1-2, is as follows: DTGVSQNPRHKITKRGQNVTFRCDPISEHNRLYWYRQTLGQGPEFLTYFQNEAQLEKSRLLSDRFSAERPKGSFSTLEIQRTEQGDSAMYLCASSPRDRDINYGYTFGSGTRLTVV.

The CDR3 is CASSLGAGANEKLFF. The CDR3 nucleotides are TGCGCCAGCAGCTTGGGGGCAGGAGCTAATGAAAAACTGTTTTTT. The chain combines TRBV5-1 with TRBJ1-4; D not certain. CDR3 length: 15 amino acids. Germline assignment: CDR1 SGHRS and CDR2 YFSETQ. Trimming stripped 0 bases from V and 3 bases from J, with 9 bases between.

This chain uses TRBV28 with TRBJ2-2; 8 nucleotides match TRBD2. This CDR3 region has 15 residues. Germline lookup yields CDR1 MDHEN and CDR2 SYDVKM. The V segment lost 7 bases and the J segment 6 bases; nucleotides outside the gene matches: 10. The CDR3 region is CASIPGLARSGELFF. The CDR3 DNA is TGTGCCAGCATCCCCGGACTAGCACGTTCCGGGGAGCTGTTTTTT.

This chain links TRBV10-3 with TRBJ1-1, with D perhaps TRBD1 (6 bases). CDR1 ENHRY and CDR2 SYGVKD come from the germline V gene. The CDR3 spans 14 residues. Trimming took off 0 bases at V and 2 bases at J, with 7 bases between the two ends. The CDR3 loop is CAISESGGNTEAFF. Written as DNA, the CDR3 is TGTGCCATCAGTGAGTCAGGGGGAAACACTGAAGCTTTCTTT.

J is TRBJ2-7 and V is TRBV7-2, with TRBD1 as a possible D gene (5 bases). Deletions cut 4 bases from V and 5 bases from J, with 6 bases between. This CDR3 contains 11 residues. Germline V gene data show CDR1 as SGHTA and CDR2 as FQGNSA. The CDR3 nucleotides read TGTGCCAGCAGCTACAGGCACGAGCAGTACTTC. It translates to CASSYRHEQYF.

This clone occurred a few times. The V and J genes are TRBV10-3 and TRBJ2-1; 9 bases are shared with TRBD2. CDR3 length: 17 residues. Looked up from germline, CDR1 is ENHRY and CDR2 is SYGVKD. V was pared by 5 bases and J by 5 bases, with 13 bases of the junction left unmatched. CDR3 sequence: CAISTTRSGSINNEQFF. Here the CDR3 DNA reads TGTGCCATCAGTACCACACGTAGCGGGAGCATAAACAATGAGCAGTTCTTC.

The CDR3 loop reads CASSRTDRATNEKLFF. CDR3 coding DNA: TGCGCCAGCAGCAGGACGGATCGAGCAACTAATGAAAAACTGTTTTTT. This sequence joins TRBV5-1 and TRBJ1-4, with D uncertain. Germline CDR1 reads SGHRS; CDR2 reads YFSETQ. The V end was cut by 4 bases, the J end by 0 bases, with 13 bases between. CDR3 length: 16 residues.

Comment on this clone: The junction departs from germline at one end; a sequencing error may be responsible. CDR3 region: CAIGDRDTSNYGYTF. The DNA of the CDR3 is TGTGCCATCGGTGATCGGGACACTTCTAACTATGGCTACACCTTC. This chain uses TRBV10-3 with TRBJ1-2, with D perhaps TRBD1 (6 bases). The CDR3 loop spans 15 amino acids. Germline V gene data show CDR1 as ENHRY and CDR2 as SYGVKD.

The rearrangement uses TRBV2 and TRBJ1-5; the D gene is possibly TRBD1 (6 bases). CDR1 and CDR2 (germline): SNHLY, FYNNEI. The CDR3 has 14 residues. Trimming left V 10 bases short and J 2 bases short, with 15 bases between. The CDR3 region has the DNA TGTGCCACGCAACAGGGATCGGGCAATCAGCCCCAGCATTTT. Its protein product is CATQQGSGNQPQHF.

The V call is TRBV5-5, the J call TRBJ2-5, with D maybe TRBD2 (7 bases). The length of the CDR3 is 15 residues. Germline lookup yields CDR1 SGHKS and CDR2 YYEKEE (reference sequence). The V gene lost 0 bases and the J gene lost 4 bases, with 13 bases spanning the gap. CDR3 bases: TGTGCCAGCAGCTTGGTCTCGGGGGGCGGAGAGACCCAGTACTTC. Translated: CASSLVSGGGETQYF.

The chain couples TRBV6-5 to TRBJ2-3; possible D gene TRBD2, 7 bases. From germline, CDR1 is MNHEY and CDR2 SVGAGI. This CDR3 spans 16 amino acids. The V end was cut by 2 bases, the J end by 5 bases, with 17 bases between. DNA of the CDR3: TGTGCCAGCAGTTACGGGAGGGGGGGGCATGGAGATACGCAGTATTTT. This encodes CASSYGRGGHGDTQYF.

V gene TRBV28 combines with J gene TRBJ2-1, with TRBD2 identical over 7 bases. Unmatched junction bases numbered 7, after V lost 2 bases and J lost 3 bases. Germline V gene lookup returns CDR1 MDHEN and CDR2 SYDVKM. The CDR3 consists of 16 residues. The CDR3 DNA follows: TGTGCCAGCAGTTTAATGGGGCGGGGGTTCTACAATGAGCAGTTCTTC. This gives the protein CASSLMGRGFYNEQFF. The variable domain in full, completed from reference TRBV28 and TRBJ2-1, reads DVKVTQSSRYLVKRTGEKVFLECVQDMDHENMFWYRQDPGLGLRLIYFSYDVKMKEKGDIPEGYSVSREKKERFSLILESASTNQTSMYLCASSLMGRGFYNEQFFGPGTRLTVL.

This chain uses TRBV30 with TRBJ2-3, with 7 bases fitting TRBD2. J gave up 2 bases and V 4 bases, and 15 bases lay outside the gene matches. Germline CDR1 reads GTSNPN; CDR2 reads SVGIG (reference sequence). The CDR3 extends over 17 amino acids. Written as DNA, the CDR3 is TGTGCCTGGATCTCGTCCGTGGGGGGGGTTTTCACAGATACGCAGTATTTT. It codes for CAWISSVGGVFTDTQYF.

Written as DNA, the CDR3 is TGTGCCAGCAGCTCTGGTAGGACTGACAATGAGCAGTTCTTC. Translation gives CASSSGRTDNEQFF. V is TRBV7-6 and J is TRBJ2-1; perhaps TRBD2 as D (5 bases). Germline-derived CDR1 and CDR2 are SGHVS and FNYEAQ. Trimming cost V 4 bases and J 5 bases, with 12 bases left between them. This CDR3 contains 14 residues.

The chain's CDR3 is CASSLDGVYGYTF. The CDR3 DNA reads as TGCGCCAGCAGCTTGGATGGGGTCTATGGCTACACCTTC. The chain uses TRBV5-1 and TRBJ1-2, with no clear D. The CDR3 spans 13 residues. V lost 0 bases, J lost 4 bases, and 7 bases lay in between. CDR1 and CDR2 from the germline V gene are SGHRS and YFSETQ. Full variable domain (remainder filled in from reference TRBV5-1 and TRBJ1-2): KAGVTQTPRYLIKTRGQQVTLSCSPISGHRSVSWYQQTPGQGLQFLFEYFSETQRNKGNFPGRFSGRQFSNSRSEMNVSTLELGDSALYLCASSLDGVYGYTFGSGTRLTVV.

J is TRBJ1-1 and V is TRBV29-1; D remains ambiguous. Germline V gives CDR1 SQVTM, CDR2 ANQGSEA. The CDR3 is 13 amino acids. Trimming removed 3 bases at V and 0 bases at J, with 8 bases between. Here the CDR3 DNA reads TGCAGCGTTGAGGTAGCCATGAACACTGAAGCTTTCTTT. Translated: CSVEVAMNTEAFF.

The chain employs TRBV5-1 and TRBJ1-1; D is unclear. Trimming shortened V by 6 bases and J by 5 bases, and 17 bases separated the two germline ends. Germline V gene data show CDR1 as SGHRS and CDR2 as YFSETQ. The CDR3 has 14 residues. CDR3 coding DNA: TGCGCCAGCACGGCAGGCACCTTGGGGACTGAAGCTTTCTTT. This sequence encodes CASTAGTLGTEAFF.

This clone was seen only once. The V call is TRBV6-5, the J call TRBJ1-4; 8 bases map to TRBD1. Germline-derived CDR1 and CDR2 are MNHEY and SVGAGI. V lost 6 bases to trimming and J lost 8 bases; unmatched junction nucleotides: 8. The CDR3 is made up of 14 amino acids. The chain's CDR3 is CASRNTGGEEKLFF. CDR3 DNA: TGTGCCAGCAGAAACACAGGGGGGGAGGAAAAACTGTTTTTT.

The rearrangement links TRBV7-9 to TRBJ2-3, with D possibly being TRBD2 (6 bases). Germline V lookup: CDR1 SEHNR, CDR2 FQNEAQ (reference sequence). The V end lost 6 bases, the J end lost 1 base, and 11 bases lay between the germline ends. The CDR3 loop spans 14 amino acids. The CDR3 loop is CASRQPGGTDTQYF. The CDR3 nucleotides read TGTGCCAGCAGACAGCCGGGAGGCACAGATACGCAGTATTTT. The full variable domain, rest sourced from reference TRBV7-9 and TRBJ2-3, is DTGVSQNPRHKITKRGQNVTFRCDPISEHNRLYWYRQTLGQGPEFLTYFQNEAQLEKSRLLSDRFSAERPKGSFSTLEIQRTEQGDSAMYLCASRQPGGTDTQYFGPGTRLTVL.

The V call is TRBV2, the J call TRBJ1-3, with 8 bases that match TRBD1. V was pared by 7 bases and J by 4 bases, with 12 bases of the junction left unmatched. Germline CDR1 is SNHLY and CDR2 is FYNNEI. The CDR3 is 16 residues long. Written as DNA, the CDR3 is TGTGCCAGCACAAGCCCTCGGACAGGGATAGGAAACACCATATATTTT. Its translation: CASTSPRTGIGNTIYF. The variable domain in full, with the rest retrieved from reference TRBV2 and TRBJ1-3, is EPEVTQTPSHQVTQMGQEVILRCVPISNHLYFYWYRQILGQKVEFLVSFYNNEISEKSEIFDDQFSVERPDGSNFTLKIRSTKLEDSAMYFCASTSPRTGIGNTIYFGEGSWLTVV.

This clone has just a few counts. The chain is built from TRBV7-3 and TRBJ1-6, with 10 bases that match TRBD1. V was clipped by 1 base and J by 9 bases; unmatched bases: 3. The germline gives CDR1 SGHTA, CDR2 FQGTGA. This CDR3 contains 15 residues. The CDR3 protein is CASSLKGQGSSPLHF. The CDR3 DNA follows: TGTGCCAGCAGCTTAAAGGGACAGGGGAGTTCACCCCTCCACTTT.

V usage is TRBV6-5 and J usage is TRBJ2-3, with D possibly TRBD2 on 6 matching bases. V shed 6 bases and J shed 6 bases, with 19 bases lying between them. Germline V gene sequence: CDR1 MNHEY, CDR2 SVGAGI. The CDR3 covers 15 residues. CDR3 nucleotide sequence: TGTGCCAGCAGCCGCCGGGACTCCGAGGGGGATACGCAGTATTTT. Its translation: CASSRRDSEGDTQYF.

J is TRBJ1-4 and V is TRBV6-1; the match to TRBD1 covers 9 bases. From germline, CDR1 is MNHNS and CDR2 SASEGT. J lost 11 bases, V lost 7 bases, and 5 bases had no gene match. This CDR3 is 12 amino acids long. The CDR3 bases are TGTGCCAGCACCCCACAGGGGGCCAAACTGTTTTTT. Its translation is CASTPQGAKLFF.